The clone carrying this T cell receptor beta chain occurred once. Its antigen remains unknown. The V end was cut by 4 bases, the J end by 5 bases, with 15 bases between. This CDR3 is built from 14 residues. Germline lookup yields CDR1 SGHKS and CDR2 YYEKEE (reference sequence). These data are taken from a study of cytomegalovirus exposure and HLA in healthy donors. Across the whole study: The 95 to 150 validation repertoires used a platform that matched the one used for the roughly 700 first-cohort repertoires, as a later analysis reported. Study results and caveats: It was found in a later analysis that first-cohort TCR clusters tended to co-occur in the 130 or so validation repertoires. Three chains tied to CMV proved CMV antigen-specific in vitro. Per published reports, the classifier diagnosed cytomegalovirus status with high specificity and sensitivity.

Only in-frame clones appear in the TCRdb table, and some are missing; sequencing was by immunoSEQ multiplex PCR. The sample lists 130,000 to 150,000 clones, 89% seen once, with over 9% in the top ten. The origin of this receptor is a woman in her late teens or twenties in good health and CMV-seropositive. The chain joins TRBV5-5 to TRBJ1-2; D ambiguous. The sample was PBMCs. The CDR3 DNA reads TGTGCCAGCAGCCTCCTCGGTGAGATATATGGCTACACCTTC. Encoded protein: CASSLLGEIYGYTF. The complete variable domain, with remaining parts taken from reference TRBV5-5 and TRBJ1-2, reads DAGVTQSPTHLIKTRGQQVTLRCSPISGHKSVSWYQQVLGQGPQFIFQYYEKEERGRGNFPDRFSARQFPNYSSELNVNALLLGDSALYLCASSLLGEIYGYTFGSGTRLTVV.